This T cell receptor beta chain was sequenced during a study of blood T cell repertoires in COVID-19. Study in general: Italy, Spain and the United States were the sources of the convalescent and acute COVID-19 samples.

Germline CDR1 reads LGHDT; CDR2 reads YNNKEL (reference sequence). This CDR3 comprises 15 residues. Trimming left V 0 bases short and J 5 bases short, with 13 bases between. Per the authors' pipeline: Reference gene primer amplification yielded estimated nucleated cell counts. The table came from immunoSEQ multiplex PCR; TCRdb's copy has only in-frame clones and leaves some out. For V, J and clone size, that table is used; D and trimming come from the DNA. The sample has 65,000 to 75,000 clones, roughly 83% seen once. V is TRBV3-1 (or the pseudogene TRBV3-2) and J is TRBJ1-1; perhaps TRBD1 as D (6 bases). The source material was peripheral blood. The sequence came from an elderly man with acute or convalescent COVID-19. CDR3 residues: CASSQDWGGWTEAFF. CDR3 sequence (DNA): TGTGCCAGCAGCCAAGATTGGGGGGGCTGGACTGAAGCTTTCTTT.